Listed here are 13 T cell receptor beta chains from one sample, sequenced in a study of PD-L1 blockade in urothelial cancer (TCRdb year 2017). Library method: the immunoSEQ multiplex PCR assay. Held by TCRdb, this immuneACCESS table contains in-frame sequences only and omits some clones. Under half of the omission traces to an unresolved V gene where checked; the cause of the rest is unknown. This sample comprises roughly 74,000 clones, about 85% of them detected only once. The ten most abundant clones make up 5% to 7% of the sample. The sample was PBMCs, taken around atezolizumab (anti-PD-L1) treatment. Receptor source: a woman between 70 and 85 years old with urothelial cancer.

This clone has only a few counts. This chain connects TRBV11-2 to TRBJ2-1, with 11 positions matching TRBD2. This CDR3 contains 16 residues. Germline V CDR1 and CDR2: SGHAT, FQNNGV. After removal of 5 bases from V and 8 bases from J, the junction contained 11 bases not matched to a gene. This CDR3 reads CASSRRSGRADDEQFF. The CDR3 coding sequence is TGTGCCAGCAGCCGTCGTAGCGGGAGGGCCGACGATGAGCAGTTCTTC.

V gene TRBV9 combines with J gene TRBJ2-1; tentative D call: TRBD2 (6 bases). From germline, CDR1 is SGDLS and CDR2 YYNGEE. This CDR3 contains 15 residues. With 3 bases removed from V and 3 bases from J, the gap between germline ends came to 13 bases. The CDR3 DNA sequence: TGTGCCAGCAGCGCGACTAGTGGAGGCTACAATGAGCAGTTCTTC. Protein sequence: CASSATSGGYNEQFF.

V and J are TRBV19 and TRBJ1-2, with 7 bases lining up with TRBD1. The CDR3 loop spans 16 amino acids. Germline V lookup: CDR1 LNHDA, CDR2 SQIVND (reference sequence). Losses at the gene ends were 6 bases for V and 1 base for J; bases not matched to a gene: 11. In nucleotides, the CDR3 is TGTGCCAGTAGCCTAAGGACAGGCTACCTTAACTATGGCTACACCTTC. The encoded protein is CASSLRTGYLNYGYTF.

The V call is TRBV11-2, the J call TRBJ2-1; a possible D gene is TRBD1 (5 bases). Germline CDR1 and CDR2: SGHAT and FQNNGV. V lost 6 bases and J 0 bases, leaving 9 bases between the germline ends. The CDR3 extends over 14 amino acids. DNA of the CDR3: TGTGCCAGCAGTAGACAGAGCTCCTACAATGAGCAGTTCTTC. Residues: CASSRQSSYNEQFF.

This clone was counted a few times. This sequence joins TRBV30 and TRBJ1-1; 7 nucleotides agree with TRBD1. Germline V lookup: CDR1 GTSNPN, CDR2 SVGIG (reference sequence). V was pared by 2 bases and J by 4 bases, with 1 base of the junction left unmatched. The CDR3 consists of 12 residues. CDR3 sequence (DNA): TGTGCCTGGAGTTCAGGGGGCACTGAAGCTTTCTTT. Protein sequence: CAWSSGGTEAFF.

V gene TRBV28 combines with J gene TRBJ1-5; TRBD1 agrees at 7 bases. Germline V gene data show CDR1 as MDHEN and CDR2 as SYDVKM. J gave up 7 bases and V 9 bases, and 15 bases lay outside the gene matches. This CDR3 is 15 amino acids long. CDR3 nucleotide sequence: TGTGCCAGTCTCGTAAACAGGGGTTCAGAGCAGCCCCAGCATTTT. Translated, it gives CASLVNRGSEQPQHF.

The chain is built from TRBV2 and TRBJ1-4, with 8 bases matching TRBD1. The junction had 7 bases not matched to a gene; V was cut back by 6 bases and J by 7 bases. The germline V gene encodes CDR1 SNHLY and CDR2 FYNNEI. The CDR3 runs 14 residues. The DNA for the CDR3 is TGTGCCAGCAGACCGGGACAGGTCCTTGAAAAACTGTTTTTT. It codes for CASRPGQVLEKLFF.

The V gene is TRBV30, the J gene TRBJ2-2; 11 bases are shared with TRBD2. After removal of 1 base from V and 4 bases from J, the junction contained 11 bases not matched to a gene. The V gene's germline CDR1 is GTSNPN and CDR2 SVGIG (reference sequence). This CDR3 has 18 residues. The CDR3 here is CAWSGLAGGSGGTGELFF. The CDR3 region has the DNA TGTGCCTGGAGTGGGCTAGCGGGAGGTTCTGGGGGCACCGGGGAGCTGTTTTTT.

V usage is TRBV27 and J usage is TRBJ2-1, with unresolved D. The CDR3 is made up of 14 amino acids. The ends were cut back, 5 bases at V and 5 bases at J, with 13 bases in the middle. Per germline, CDR1 MNHEY and CDR2 SMNVEV (reference sequence). CDR3 loop: CASSTTSGNNEQFF. DNA of the CDR3: TGTGCCAGCAGTACCACCTCAGGAAACAATGAGCAGTTCTTC.

This clone was detected only once. Written as DNA, the CDR3 is TGTGCCAGCAGTTTGCATGGCCTCCCGAACACTGAAGCTTTCTTT. Amino acids: CASSLHGLPNTEAFF. The V and J genes are TRBV28 and TRBJ1-1; D not resolved. The CDR3 spans 15 residues. Germline loops: CDR1 MDHEN, CDR2 SYDVKM. V lost 3 bases and J lost 1, with 12 bases in between.

The chain is built from TRBV29-1 and TRBJ2-2, with a possible D match to TRBD1 (6 bases). Germline CDR1 reads SQVTM; CDR2 reads ANQGSEA. There are 14 residues in the CDR3. V lost 7 bases and J 1 base, leaving 13 bases between the germline ends. The CDR3 sequence is CSARTERNTGELFF. The CDR3 DNA is TGCAGCGCTCGGACAGAACGGAACACCGGGGAGCTGTTTTTT.

This chain links TRBV27 with TRBJ2-7; the match to TRBD2 covers 13 bases. Germline values: CDR1 MNHEY, CDR2 SMNVEV (reference sequence). The CDR3 runs 15 residues. V lost 4 bases to trimming and J lost 2 bases; unmatched junction nucleotides: 2. The CDR3 region is CASSSGLAGPYEQYF. In DNA form, the CDR3 reads TGTGCCAGCAGTTCGGGACTAGCGGGACCCTACGAGCAGTACTTC.

The rearrangement joins TRBV2 to TRBJ2-6, with 7 nucleotides matching TRBD1. This CDR3 is 16 amino acids long. V dropped 5 bases and J dropped 0; count of bases not matched to a gene: 4. CDR1 and CDR2 (germline): SNHLY, FYNNEI. This CDR3 reads CASSWTGRSGANVLTF. CDR3 in DNA: TGTGCCAGCAGTTGGACAGGACGCTCTGGGGCCAACGTCCTGACTTTC.